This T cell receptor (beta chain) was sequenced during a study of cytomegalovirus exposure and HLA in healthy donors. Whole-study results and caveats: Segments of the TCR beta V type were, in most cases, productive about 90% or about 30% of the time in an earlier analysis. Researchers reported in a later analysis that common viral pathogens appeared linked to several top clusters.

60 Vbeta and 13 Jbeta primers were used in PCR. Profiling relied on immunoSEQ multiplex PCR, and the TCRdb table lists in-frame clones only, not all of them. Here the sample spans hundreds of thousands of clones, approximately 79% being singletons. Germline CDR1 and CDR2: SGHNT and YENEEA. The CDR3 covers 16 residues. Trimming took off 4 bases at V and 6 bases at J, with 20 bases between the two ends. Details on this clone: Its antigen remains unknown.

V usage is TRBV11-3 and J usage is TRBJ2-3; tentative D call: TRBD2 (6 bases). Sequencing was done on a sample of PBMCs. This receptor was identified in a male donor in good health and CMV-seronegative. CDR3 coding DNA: TGTGCCAGCAGCTCTCAAGCGGGTACGGGCGCGGATACGCAGTATTTT. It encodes CASSSQAGTGADTQYF.